The rows below give T cell receptor beta chains drawn from one sample of a study of cytomegalovirus exposure and HLA in healthy donors. Measured with immunoSEQ multiplex PCR; TCRdb has only the in-frame clones, and not every one. Among approximately 94,000 clones, approximately 80% were seen once, and the ten largest hold approximately 5.1%. The specimen sequenced was PBMCs. The receptors stem from a man aged 25-45 years in good health and CMV-seropositive. CDR3s include the opening cysteine and the closing phenylalanine or tryptophan. A D gene is named only where the DNA matches it firmly. The size entry is marked missing in some rows and otherwise reads once, few, many or a size class.

V gene	J gene	D gene	clone size	CDR3 DNA	CDR3 protein
TRBV4-2	TRBJ2-5	NA	NA	TGTGCCAGCAGCCAGGGGACCGTGGGAGGTATAAGACCAGAGACCCAGTACTTC	CASSQGTVGGIRPETQYF
TRBV7-9	TRBJ1-1	NA	NA	TGTGCCAGCAACTGGGGCCTGAACACTGAAGCTTTCTTT	CASNWGLNTEAFF
TRBV4-3	TRBJ1-4	NA	NA	TGCGCCAGCAGCCAAGCCGCACAAACTAATGAAAAACTGTTTTTT	CASSQAAQTNEKLFF
TRBV27	TRBJ2-1	TRBD2	NA	TGTGCCAGCAGTTTAGGACTAGCGGGGTACAATGAGCAGTTCTTC	CASSLGLAGYNEQFF
TRBV14	TRBJ1-1	NA	NA	TGTGCCAGCAGCCAAGGTTTTGGAAACGGGACTCAGGATTTTGAAGCTTTCTTT	CASSQGFGNGTQDFEAFF
TRBV5-1	TRBJ2-1	TRBD1	NA	TGCGCCAGCAGCAGGGAGACAGGGGGCAATGAGCAGTTCTTC	CASSRETGGNEQFF
TRBV5-1	TRBJ2-3	NA	NA	TGCGCCAGCAGCCTCCAGGCGGGTTTCCGCACAGATACGCAGTATTTT	CASSLQAGFRTDTQYF
TRBV20-1	TRBJ2-1	NA	NA	TGCAGTGCGGATAGCGGCGATGAGCAGTTCTTC	CSADSGDEQFF
TRBV11-2	TRBJ1-3	TRBD1	few	TGTGCCAGCAGCTTTTTGGGACAGGGGCTTTCTGGAAACACCATATATTTT	CASSFLGQGLSGNTIYF
TRBV6-5	TRBJ2-2	NA	NA	TGTGCCAGCAGTTACTCGGGCAGTTTAACCGGGGAGCTGTTTTTT	CASSYSGSLTGELFF
TRBV5-8	TRBJ2-1	NA	NA	TGTGCCAGCAGCCCCTGGGGACAAAACCCGGGCAATGAGCAGTTCTTC	CASSPWGQNPGNEQFF
TRBV20-1	TRBJ2-1	TRBD1	NA	TGCAGTGCTGCGACAGGGTTTGAGCAGTTCTTC	CSAATGFEQFF
TRBV9	TRBJ2-5	NA	NA	TGTGCCAGCAGCCCCTCCGGGGTAGGCGAGACCCAGTACTTC	CASSPSGVGETQYF
TRBV5-1	TRBJ2-2	TRBD2	NA	TGCGCCAGCAGCTTTGCGGGGGGGGACAGAGGTCCTCCTGCGAACACCGGGGAGCTGTTTTTT	CASSFAGGDRGPPANTGELFF
TRBV18	TRBJ1-4	NA	NA	TGTGCCAGCTCACCAAACGGGGAAAAACTGTTTTTT	CASSPNGEKLFF
TRBV25-1	TRBJ1-2	NA	NA	TGTGCCAGCCTATCCCAGGGCCCCTATGGCTACACCTTC	CASLSQGPYGYTF
TRBV7-9	TRBJ1-1	NA	NA	TGTGCCAGCAGCTTAGGACAGATGAACACTGAAGCTTTCTTT	CASSLGQMNTEAFF
TRBV19	TRBJ2-6	NA	NA	TGTGCCAGTAACCCCAATAGCGCCAACGTCCTGACTTTC	CASNPNSANVLTF
TRBV7-7	TRBJ1-1	TRBD1	once	TGTGCTAGCAGCCCAAGGGACAGAAACACTGAAGCTTTCTTT	CASSPRDRNTEAFF
TRBV6-6	TRBJ1-1	NA	NA	TGTGCCAGCAGACAGGATTCCACTGAAGCTTTCTTT	CASRQDSTEAFF
TRBV5-1	TRBJ2-3	NA	NA	TGCGCCAGCAGCTTAGACAGTTCTAGCACAGATACGCAGTATTTT	CASSLDSSSTDTQYF
TRBV2	TRBJ1-2	NA	once	TGTGCCAGCAGTCCCGGGATCCCTAACTATGGCTACACCTTC	CASSPGIPNYGYTF
TRBV19	TRBJ1-6	NA	NA	TGTGCCAGTAGTTCGGGAGTTAATTCACCCCTCCACTTT	CASSSGVNSPLHF
TRBV14	TRBJ2-7	NA	NA	TGTGCCAGCAGCTCATACAACGAGCAGTACTTC	CASSSYNEQYF
TRBV18	TRBJ1-1	NA	NA	TGTGCCAGCTCACCCGGACAACCGAACACTGAAGCTTTCTTT	CASSPGQPNTEAFF
TRBV4-2	TRBJ1-6	NA	NA	TGTGCCAGCAGCCAAGAACCGGGGAGCTCCTATAATTCACCCCTCCACTTT	CASSQEPGSSYNSPLHF
TRBV5-1	TRBJ2-1	TRBD2	few	TGCGCCAGCAGCTTGTTTGGTAGCGGGGGGAGGGGATATAACAATGAGCAGTTCTTC	CASSLFGSGGRGYNNEQFF
TRBV18	TRBJ2-3	NA	NA	TGTGCCAGCTCACCTACAGGGGATACGCAGTATTTT	CASSPTGDTQYF
TRBV10-3	TRBJ1-2	NA	NA	TGTGCCACTGGAGATGGCTACACCTTC	CATGDGYTF
TRBV6-1	TRBJ2-2	TRBD2	NA	TGTGCCAGCAGTGGAACGACTAGCGGGGGGCTATACACCGGGGAGCTGTTTTTT	CASSGTTSGGLYTGELFF
TRBV7-2	TRBJ1-2	NA	many	TGTGCCAGCAGCCCATCCCAAGTCGGGTATGGCTACACCTTC	CASSPSQVGYGYTF
TRBV7-2	TRBJ1-5	NA	NA	TGTGCCAGCAGCCTAAAATCTTCGATCAATCAGCCCCAGCATTTT	CASSLKSSINQPQHF
TRBV12-5	TRBJ2-1	NA	NA	TGTGCTAGTGGTTCGGGGGACAGCAGATACAATGAGCAGTTCTTC	CASGSGDSRYNEQFF
TRBV6-5	TRBJ1-2	NA	NA	TGTGCCAGCAGTCGCTGGGGAGACTATGGCTACACCTTC	CASSRWGDYGYTF